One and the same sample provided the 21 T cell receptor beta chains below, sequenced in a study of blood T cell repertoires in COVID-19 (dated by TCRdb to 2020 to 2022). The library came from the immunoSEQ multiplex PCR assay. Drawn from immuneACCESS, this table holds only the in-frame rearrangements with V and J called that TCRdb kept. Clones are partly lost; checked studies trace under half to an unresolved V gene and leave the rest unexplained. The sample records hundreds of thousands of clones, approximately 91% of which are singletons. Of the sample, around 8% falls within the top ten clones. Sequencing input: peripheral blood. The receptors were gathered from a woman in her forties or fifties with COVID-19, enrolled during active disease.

The CDR3, as DNA: TGTGCCAGCAGCTTGTACCCTACCAATACGCAGTATTTT. It specifies CASSLYPTNTQYF. The V call is TRBV5-8, the J call TRBJ2-3; no firm D call. Trimming cost V 1 base and J 7 bases, with 10 bases left between them. CDR3 length: 13 residues. CDR1 SGHTS and CDR2 YDEGEE come from the germline V gene.

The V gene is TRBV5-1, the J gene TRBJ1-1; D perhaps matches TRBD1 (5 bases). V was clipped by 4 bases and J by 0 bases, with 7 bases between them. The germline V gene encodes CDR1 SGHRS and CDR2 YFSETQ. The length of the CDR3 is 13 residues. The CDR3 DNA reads TGCGCCAGCAGCGAGGACATGAACACTGAAGCTTTCTTT. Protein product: CASSEDMNTEAFF.

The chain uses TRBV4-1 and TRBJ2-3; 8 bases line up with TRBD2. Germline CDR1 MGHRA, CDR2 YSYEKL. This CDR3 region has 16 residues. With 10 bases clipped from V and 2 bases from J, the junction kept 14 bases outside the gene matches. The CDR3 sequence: CATSHLLAGYTDTQYF. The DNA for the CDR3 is TGCGCCACCTCACATCTTTTAGCGGGGTACACAGATACGCAGTATTTT.

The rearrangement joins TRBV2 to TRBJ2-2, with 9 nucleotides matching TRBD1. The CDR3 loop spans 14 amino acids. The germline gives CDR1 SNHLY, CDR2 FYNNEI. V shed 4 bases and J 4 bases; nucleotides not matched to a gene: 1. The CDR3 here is CASSGTGVTGELFF. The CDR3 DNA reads TGTGCCAGCAGTGGGACAGGGGTCACCGGGGAGCTGTTTTTT.

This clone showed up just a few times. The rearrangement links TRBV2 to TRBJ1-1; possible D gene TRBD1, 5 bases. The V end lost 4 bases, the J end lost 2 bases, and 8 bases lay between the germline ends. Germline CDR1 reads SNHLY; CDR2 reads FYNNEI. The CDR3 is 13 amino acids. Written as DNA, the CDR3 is TGTGCCAGCAGTGGGACACATAACACTGAAGCTTTCTTT. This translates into CASSGTHNTEAFF.

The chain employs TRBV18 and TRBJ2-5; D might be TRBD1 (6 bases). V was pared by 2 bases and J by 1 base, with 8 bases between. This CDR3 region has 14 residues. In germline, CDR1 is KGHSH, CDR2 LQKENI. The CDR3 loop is CASSPRTVQETQYF. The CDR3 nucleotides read TGTGCCAGCTCACCAAGGACAGTCCAAGAGACCCAGTACTTC.

The CDR3 spells CSGGRGMGTEAFF. In DNA, the CDR3 is TGCAGCGGGGGAAGGGGCATGGGAACTGAAGCTTTCTTT. The rearrangement uses TRBV29-1 and TRBJ1-1; possible D gene TRBD1, 5 bases. V lost 7 bases, J lost 5 bases, and 17 bases lay in between. The CDR3 extends over 13 amino acids. Germline lookup yields CDR1 SQVTM and CDR2 ANQGSEA. Variable domain in full (rest from reference TRBV29-1 and TRBJ1-1): SAVISQKPSRDICQRGTSLTIQCQVDSQVTMMFWYRQQPGQSLTLIATANQGSEATYESGFVIDKFPISRPNLTFSTLTVSNMSPEDSSIYLCSGGRGMGTEAFFGQGTRLTVV.

The CDR3 DNA follows: TGTGCCAGCAGCCAAAGCAAGGAGCAGTTCTTC. Translation gives CASSQSKEQFF. The chain recombines TRBV3-1 (or the pseudogene TRBV3-2) with TRBJ2-1; D unclear. The CDR3 length is 11 residues. Germline CDR1 and CDR2: LGHDT and YNNKEL (reference sequence). Deletions cut 2 bases from V and 10 bases from J, with 6 bases between.

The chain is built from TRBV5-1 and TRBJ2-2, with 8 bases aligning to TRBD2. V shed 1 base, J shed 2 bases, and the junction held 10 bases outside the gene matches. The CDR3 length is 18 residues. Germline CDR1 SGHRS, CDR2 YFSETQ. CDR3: CASSLTARTSYNTGELFF. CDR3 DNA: TGCGCCAGCAGCTTGACCGCGAGGACTAGCTATAACACCGGGGAGCTGTTTTTT.

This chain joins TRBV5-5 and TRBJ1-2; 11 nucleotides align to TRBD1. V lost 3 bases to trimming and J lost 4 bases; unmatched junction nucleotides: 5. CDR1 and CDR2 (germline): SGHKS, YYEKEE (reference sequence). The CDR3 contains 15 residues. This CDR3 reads CASSWGDRGSYGYTF. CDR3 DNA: TGTGCCAGCAGCTGGGGGGACAGGGGGTCCTATGGCTACACCTTC.

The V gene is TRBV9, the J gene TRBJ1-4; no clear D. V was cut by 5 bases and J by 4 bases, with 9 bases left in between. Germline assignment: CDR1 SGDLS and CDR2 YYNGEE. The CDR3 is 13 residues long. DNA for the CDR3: TGTGCCAGCAGGGGAGAGGGTAATGAAAAACTGTTTTTT. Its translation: CASRGEGNEKLFF.

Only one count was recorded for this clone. CDR3: CASSTRLAGDTGELFF. The DNA of the CDR3 is TGTGCCAGCAGTACCCGACTAGCGGGGGACACCGGGGAGCTGTTTTTT. This chain joins TRBV27 and TRBJ2-2, with 12 nucleotides matching TRBD2. The J segment lost 3 bases and the V segment lost 5 bases, leaving 4 bases of the junction unmatched. Germline CDR1 and CDR2: MNHEY and SMNVEV (reference sequence). This CDR3 has 16 residues.

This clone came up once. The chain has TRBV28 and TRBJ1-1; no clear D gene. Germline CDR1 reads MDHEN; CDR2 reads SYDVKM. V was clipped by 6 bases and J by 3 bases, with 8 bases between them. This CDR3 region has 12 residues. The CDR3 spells CASRWADTEAFF. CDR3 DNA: TGTGCCAGCAGGTGGGCCGACACTGAAGCTTTCTTT.

The CDR3: CASSRLPGNEVGYTF. The DNA for the CDR3 is TGTGCCAGCAGCCGGCTCCCCGGGAACGAGGTGGGCTACACCTTC. The chain links TRBV3-1 (or the pseudogene TRBV3-2) to TRBJ1-2; D call uncertain. The CDR3 runs to 15 residues. Germline values: CDR1 LGHDT, CDR2 YNNKEL (reference sequence). Trimming removed 4 bases at V and 8 bases at J, with 20 bases between.

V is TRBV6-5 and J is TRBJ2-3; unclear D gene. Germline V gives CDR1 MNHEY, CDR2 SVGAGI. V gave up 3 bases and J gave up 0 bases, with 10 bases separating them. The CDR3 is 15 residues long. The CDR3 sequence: CASSYGDFSTDTQYF. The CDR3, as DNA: TGTGCCAGCAGTTATGGTGACTTTAGCACAGATACGCAGTATTTT.

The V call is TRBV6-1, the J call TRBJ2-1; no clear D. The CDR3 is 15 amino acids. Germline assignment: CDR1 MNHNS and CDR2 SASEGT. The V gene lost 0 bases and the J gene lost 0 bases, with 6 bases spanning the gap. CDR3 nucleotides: TGTGCCAGCAGTGAAGCGCGGAGCTCCTACAATGAGCAGTTCTTC. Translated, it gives CASSEARSSYNEQFF.

CDR3 loop: CASSLPDSFETFSYEQYF. As DNA, the CDR3 is TGTGCCAGCAGTCTACCGGACTCGTTCGAGACCTTCTCCTACGAGCAGTACTTC. The rearrangement uses TRBV6-6 and TRBJ2-7; tentatively, D is TRBD2 (5 bases). The CDR3 runs to 18 residues. The germline V and J ends were trimmed by 5 bases and 0 bases, with 23 bases remaining between them. Germline V gene sequence: CDR1 MNHNY, CDR2 SVGAGI (reference sequence).

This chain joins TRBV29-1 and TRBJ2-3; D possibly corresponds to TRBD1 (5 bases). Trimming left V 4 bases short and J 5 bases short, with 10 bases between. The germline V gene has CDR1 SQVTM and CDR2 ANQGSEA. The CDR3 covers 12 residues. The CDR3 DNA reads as TGCAGCGTTGCGCAGGGTCTAGATACGCAGTATTTT. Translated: CSVAQGLDTQYF.

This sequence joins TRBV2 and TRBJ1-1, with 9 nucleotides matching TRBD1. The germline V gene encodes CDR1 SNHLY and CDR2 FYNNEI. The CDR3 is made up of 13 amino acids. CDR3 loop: CAGRRDRETEAFF. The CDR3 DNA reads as TGTGCTGGGCGACGGGACAGGGAGACTGAAGCTTTCTTT.

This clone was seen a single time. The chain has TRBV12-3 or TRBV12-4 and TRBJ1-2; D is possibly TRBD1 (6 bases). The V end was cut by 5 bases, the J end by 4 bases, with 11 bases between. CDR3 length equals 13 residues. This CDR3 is CASSTGQRYGYTF. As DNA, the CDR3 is TGTGCCAGCAGTACCGGACAGCGCTATGGCTACACCTTC.

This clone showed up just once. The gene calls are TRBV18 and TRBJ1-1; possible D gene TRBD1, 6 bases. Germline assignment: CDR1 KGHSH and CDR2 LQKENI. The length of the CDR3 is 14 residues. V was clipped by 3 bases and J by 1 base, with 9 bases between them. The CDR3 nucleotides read TGTGCCAGCTCACCTAACAGGGAGAACACTGAAGCTTTCTTT. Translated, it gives CASSPNRENTEAFF.